The 29 T cell receptor beta chains reported below all come from one sample, sequenced in a study of CD4+ T cells in melanoma. Repertoires were generated with immunoSEQ multiplex PCR, while TCRdb's copy carries only in-frame clones and drops some. The profile shows over 130,000 clones, around 90% of them singletons. These receptors all come from a human donor with melanoma.

The CDR3 region is CAQSGGPGNTIYF. In nucleotides, the CDR3 is TGTGCCCAGAGCGGTGGACCTGGAAACACCATATATTTT. V and J are TRBV30 and TRBJ1-3; no firm D call. This CDR3 has 13 residues. Germline values: CDR1 GTSNPN, CDR2 SVGIG (reference sequence). Trimming pared 8 bases from V and 2 bases from J, leaving 13 bases between.

The V call is TRBV6-5, the J call TRBJ1-6; no reliable D call. Trimming removed 6 bases at V and 9 bases at J, with 12 bases between. The CDR3 runs to 13 residues. The germline CDR1 and CDR2 sequences are MNHEY and SVGAGI. The CDR3 DNA sequence: TGTGCCAGCAGCTTTATGGGCTTTTCACCCCTCCACTTT. Translation: CASSFMGFSPLHF.

The chain combines TRBV29-1 with TRBJ2-1; 10 bases match TRBD2. In germline, CDR1 is SQVTM, CDR2 ANQGSEA. The CDR3 contains 14 residues. V lost 8 bases and J lost 5; bases outside the gene matches: 9. In DNA form, the CDR3 reads TGCAGCTCTGTCGGACTAGCGGAACACAATGAGCAGTTCTTC. It encodes CSSVGLAEHNEQFF.

This clone was picked up a small number of times. The chain recombines TRBV18 with TRBJ2-5, with 13 bases identical to TRBD2. Germline CDR1 and CDR2: KGHSH and LQKENI. The ends lost 6 bases at V and 2 bases at J; junction bases unmatched: 3. The CDR3 is 15 residues long. CDR3 DNA: TGTGCCAGCTCGCGGGGACTAGCGGGGCAAGAGACCCAGTACTTC. Protein: CASSRGLAGQETQYF.

This chain links TRBV4-1 with TRBJ2-5; 8 bases match TRBD1. Trimming at V came to 5 bases and at J to 0 bases, leaving 17 bases not matched to a gene. The CDR3 runs 19 residues. The V gene's germline CDR1 is MGHRA and CDR2 YSYEKL. In DNA form, the CDR3 reads TGCGCCAGCAGCTTCTCAGACAGGGGTTTAAGTTCAGACCAAGAGACCCAGTACTTC. It encodes CASSFSDRGLSSDQETQYF.

The CDR3 bases are TGTGCCAGTAGGGGGTGGGGCATGAACACTGAAGCTTTCTTT. The encoded protein is CASRGWGMNTEAFF. The rearrangement joins TRBV19 to TRBJ1-1, with a possible D match to TRBD1 (5 bases). From germline, CDR1 is LNHDA and CDR2 SQIVND (reference sequence). The CDR3 is 14 amino acids. Trimming removed 6 bases from V and 0 bases from J, with 11 bases in between.

CDR3 protein: CASRGFVGYGYTF. The CDR3 DNA reads TGTGCCAGCCGGGGGTTTGTCGGCTATGGCTACACCTTC. The J gene is TRBJ1-2, the V gene TRBV2; the D gene is possibly TRBD1 (5 bases). From germline, CDR1 is SNHLY and CDR2 FYNNEI. The CDR3 loop spans 13 amino acids. V was trimmed by 8 bases and J by 4 bases, leaving 14 bases between them.

The gene calls are TRBV14 and TRBJ2-7; 7 nucleotides line up with TRBD1. V lost 4 bases, J lost 3 bases, and 0 bases stayed unmatched. The CDR3 is made up of 12 amino acids. Germline V gene lookup returns CDR1 SGHDN and CDR2 FVKESK. DNA for the CDR3: TGTGCCAGCAGCCGACAGGGCTACGAGCAGTACTTC. Translation: CASSRQGYEQYF.

The rearrangement joins TRBV5-8 to TRBJ2-7, with TRBD1 as a possible D gene (5 bases). Trimming left V 4 bases short and J 3 bases short, with 14 bases between. The CDR3 consists of 14 residues. Germline V CDR1 and CDR2: SGHTS, YDEGEE. The CDR3 DNA reads TGTGCCAGCAGCCCTATTTGGGGCGGCTACGAGCAGTACTTC. Its protein is CASSPIWGGYEQYF.

The J gene is TRBJ2-7, the V gene TRBV5-1; 7 nucleotides align to TRBD2. Germline CDR1 SGHRS, CDR2 YFSETQ. The CDR3 runs to 16 residues. The V gene end was trimmed by 2 bases and the J gene end by 2 bases; junction bases not matched to a gene: 10. CDR3 DNA: TGCGCCAGCAGCTTAGGATGGCTAGCGGAAACCTACGAGCAGTACTTC. Translated, it gives CASSLGWLAETYEQYF.

The chain is built from TRBV10-1 and TRBJ1-4; D is uncertain. CDR1 WNHNN and CDR2 SYGVQD come from the germline V gene (reference sequence). V dropped 2 bases and J dropped 4 bases, with 5 bases sitting between them. This CDR3 has 13 amino acids. As DNA, the CDR3 is TGCGCCAGCAGTGAGGACGGTAATGAAAAACTGTTTTTT. This codes for CASSEDGNEKLFF.

The rearrangement links TRBV5-1 to TRBJ1-4; D may be TRBD1 (5 bases). Germline CDR1 reads SGHRS; CDR2 reads YFSETQ. The CDR3 extends over 14 amino acids. Trimming left V 1 base short and J 4 bases short, with 8 bases between. CDR3 nucleotides: TGCGCCAGCAGCTTGTCGACAGTTAATGAAAAACTGTTTTTT. Translated, it gives CASSLSTVNEKLFF.

The chain employs TRBV5-4 and TRBJ2-3, with 7 bases identical to TRBD1. This CDR3 is 18 amino acids long. CDR1 and CDR2 (germline): SGHNT, YYREEE (reference sequence). The trim removed 5 bases at V and 6 bases at J, leaving 21 bases unmatched. CDR3 nucleotides: TGTGCCAGCAGAGTGGCAGGACAGGCTGTGAGACGCCGGGATACGCAGTATTTT. This codes for CASRVAGQAVRRRDTQYF.

The chain has TRBV11-2 and TRBJ1-6; 9 bases align to TRBD1. The CDR3 is 15 residues long. Per the germline V gene, CDR1 is SGHAT and CDR2 is FQNNGV. The V gene end was trimmed by 7 bases and the J gene end by 9 bases; junction bases not matched to a gene: 10. DNA for the CDR3: TGTGCCAGCACAACTCGACAGGGGGAGGTTTCACCCCTCCACTTT. Amino acid sequence: CASTTRQGEVSPLHF.

Comments on this clone: Other DNA sequences in the sample encode the same CDR3. This sequence joins TRBV5-1 and TRBJ1-4; D gene unclear. Germline-derived CDR1 and CDR2 are SGHRS and YFSETQ. V was cut by 1 base and J by 6 bases, with 10 bases left in between. The CDR3 length is 14 residues. Here the CDR3 DNA reads TGCGCCAGCAGCTTGCGCGGGCGCGATGAAAAACTGTTTTTT. Encoded protein: CASSLRGRDEKLFF. The entire variable domain, with the rest obtained from reference TRBV5-1 and TRBJ1-4, is as follows: KAGVTQTPRYLIKTRGQQVTLSCSPISGHRSVSWYQQTPGQGLQFLFEYFSETQRNKGNFPGRFSGRQFSNSRSEMNVSTLELGDSALYLCASSLRGRDEKLFFGSGTQLSVL.

This chain joins TRBV7-9 and TRBJ2-7; unclear D gene. V lost 4 bases to trimming and J lost 0 bases, with 4 bases between them. The CDR3 consists of 12 residues. Germline CDR1 SEHNR, CDR2 FQNEAQ (reference sequence). The CDR3 DNA sequence: TGTGCCAGCAGCTCGGTCTCCTACGAGCAGTACTTC. Translating gives CASSSVSYEQYF.

The rearrangement joins TRBV10-2 to TRBJ2-1; 9 nucleotides agree with TRBD1. CDR3 size: 15 residues. Germline V gene sequence: CDR1 WSHSY, CDR2 SAAADI. Unmatched junction bases numbered 13, after V lost 4 bases and J lost 12 bases. In DNA, the CDR3 is TGCGCCAGCAGTGGGCCGGACAGGGGTGTCGCGGGGCAGTTCTTC. Its protein is CASSGPDRGVAGQFF.

The chain carries TRBV21-1 and TRBJ2-7; the table's D call, TRBD1, has no DNA check behind it. TRBV21-1 is a listed pseudogene. This CDR3 comprises 14 residues. The CDR3 DNA sequence: TGTGCCAGCAGCGGCCGGGACAGGGACAACGAGCAGTACTTC. Protein: CASSGRDRDNEQYF.

The chain is built from TRBV5-1 and TRBJ2-2; D may correspond to TRBD1 or TRBD2 (5 bases each). V was pared by 4 bases and J by 2 bases, with 18 bases between. The CDR3 sequence is 17 residues long. The germline gives CDR1 SGHRS, CDR2 YFSETQ. In DNA form, the CDR3 reads TGCGCCAGCAGCCGGGGATCCGGGACGGCTAACACCGGGGAGCTGTTTTTT. Amino acids: CASSRGSGTANTGELFF.

The genes are TRBV5-1 and TRBJ1-6, with 7 bases lining up with TRBD1. Germline trimming cut 0 bases from V and 8 bases from J; bases unmatched to any gene: 2. The CDR3 consists of 14 residues. The germline gives CDR1 SGHRS, CDR2 YFSETQ. The CDR3 sequence: CASSLDTGDSPLHF. The CDR3 DNA sequence: TGCGCCAGCAGCTTGGATACAGGGGATTCACCCCTCCACTTT.

The chain combines TRBV2 with TRBJ2-4; tentatively, D is TRBD2 (6 bases). The CDR3 sequence is 16 residues long. Germline V gene lookup returns CDR1 SNHLY and CDR2 FYNNEI. Trimming pared 2 bases from V and 1 base from J, leaving 12 bases between. The CDR3 DNA is TGTGCCAGCAGTGAATCGTGGGAGGCGGCCAAAAACATTCAGTACTTC. It is translated as CASSESWEAAKNIQYF.

V and J are TRBV6-1 and TRBJ1-6; 9 nucleotides match TRBD1. J gave up 7 bases and V 8 bases, and 9 bases lay outside the gene matches. The CDR3 is made up of 15 amino acids. Germline loops: CDR1 MNHNS, CDR2 SASEGT. The chain's CDR3 is CASGGTGLRNSPLHF. The CDR3 region has the DNA TGTGCCAGCGGAGGGACAGGGCTGAGAAATTCACCCCTCCACTTT.

The chain uses TRBV7-3 and TRBJ2-1, with 10 bases matching TRBD2. The CDR3 length is 14 residues. Trimming removed 8 bases from V and 7 bases from J; junction bases left unmatched: 8. Germline CDR1 SGHTA, CDR2 FQGTGA. The CDR3 sequence is CASASGGAGNEQFF. For the CDR3, the DNA is TGTGCCAGCGCCAGCGGGGGGGCGGGAAATGAGCAGTTCTTC.

The table lists this clone with a count of one. The gene calls are TRBV19 and TRBJ2-5; the D gene is possibly TRBD1 (5 bases). CDR3 size: 13 residues. Germline lookup yields CDR1 LNHDA and CDR2 SQIVND (reference sequence). Between the trimmed V and J ends, which lost 5 bases and 3 bases, there was a span of 10 bases. This CDR3 is CASSQGSKETQYF. The CDR3 DNA follows: TGTGCCAGTAGTCAGGGCTCGAAAGAGACCCAGTACTTC.

The V and J genes are TRBV11-3 and TRBJ2-3; D is unresolved. The CDR3 loop spans 14 amino acids. Trimming stripped 5 bases from V and 0 bases from J, with 9 bases between. Germline CDR1 and CDR2: SGHNT and YENEEA. For the CDR3, the DNA is TGTGCCAGCAGCCCGGGTTATAGCACAGATACGCAGTATTTT. It encodes CASSPGYSTDTQYF.

This chain uses TRBV20-1 with TRBJ1-2; D is ambiguous. Germline CDR1 DFQATT, CDR2 SNEGSKA (reference sequence). CDR3 length: 11 amino acids. Trimming cost V 1 base and J 7 bases, with 7 bases left between them. For the CDR3, the DNA is TGCAGTGCTAGAGTTTCGAGTGGCTACACCTTC. Its protein product is CSARVSSGYTF.

The rearrangement joins TRBV5-1 to TRBJ2-5; weak D call: TRBD1 (6 bases). CDR1 and CDR2 from the germline V gene are SGHRS and YFSETQ. This CDR3 has 16 residues. Trimming cost V 0 bases and J 5 bases, with 17 bases left between them. Here the CDR3 reads CASSLGIQGGSETQYF. DNA of the CDR3: TGCGCCAGCAGCTTGGGCATACAGGGTGGGTCGGAGACCCAGTACTTC.

The chain joins TRBV2 to TRBJ1-1; D is uncertain. This CDR3 region has 16 residues. The V gene lost 6 bases and the J gene lost 1 base, with 18 bases spanning the gap. The germline CDR1 and CDR2 sequences are SNHLY and FYNNEI. The CDR3 sequence is CASRLRRLGWNTEAFF. CDR3 DNA: TGTGCCAGCAGACTAAGACGACTGGGTTGGAACACTGAAGCTTTCTTT.

The J gene is TRBJ2-5, the V gene TRBV6-5; TRBD2 might be the D (7 bases). Per germline, CDR1 MNHEY and CDR2 SVGAGI. Trimming stripped 6 bases from V and 6 bases from J, with 20 bases between. The length of the CDR3 is 15 residues. For the CDR3, the DNA is TGTGCCAGCAGAAGCGCGGGGGCTCGGAAAAAGACCCAGTACTTC. Its protein product is CASRSAGARKKTQYF.